The T cell receptor (beta chain) described here comes from a study of T cells in Graves' hyperthyroidism and ophthalmopathy. Study results and limitations: The authors' 13 V-J model separated ophthalmopathy from stable hyperthyroidism.

V lost 6 bases and J lost 4; bases outside the gene matches: 10. The CDR3 is made up of 15 amino acids. In germline, CDR1 is MDHEN, CDR2 SYDVKM. The CDR3 regions of TCR beta were amplified from RNA transcripts. An initial round of RT-PCR targeting the TCR CDR3 relied on the HTBI primer set. TCRdb used MiXCR to reprocess the multiplex PCR reads, holding one entry per CDR3 protein. The sample holds approximately 400,000 distinct CDR3 sequences, about 15% seen once. This clonotype was recorded many times. Its target is unknown. Clinicians diagnosed patients from clinical symptoms, serum thyroxine and TRAb, thyroid ultrasound and orbital computed tomography.

This TCR was sampled from a woman between 18 and 29 years old with Graves' hyperthyroidism. Sequencing was carried out using blood. This chain links TRBV28 with TRBJ2-5, with 8 bases fitting TRBD1. This CDR3 is CASSGQGLERETQYF. The CDR3 DNA follows: TGTGCCAGCAGCGGACAGGGTTTGGAGAGAGAGACCCAGTACTTC. Drawing the rest from reference TRBV28 and TRBJ2-5, the complete variable domain is DVKVTQSSRYLVKRTGEKVFLECVQDMDHENMFWYRQDPGLGLRLIYFSYDVKMKEKGDIPEGYSVSREKKERFSLILESASTNQTSMYLCASSGQGLERETQYFGPGTRLLVL.